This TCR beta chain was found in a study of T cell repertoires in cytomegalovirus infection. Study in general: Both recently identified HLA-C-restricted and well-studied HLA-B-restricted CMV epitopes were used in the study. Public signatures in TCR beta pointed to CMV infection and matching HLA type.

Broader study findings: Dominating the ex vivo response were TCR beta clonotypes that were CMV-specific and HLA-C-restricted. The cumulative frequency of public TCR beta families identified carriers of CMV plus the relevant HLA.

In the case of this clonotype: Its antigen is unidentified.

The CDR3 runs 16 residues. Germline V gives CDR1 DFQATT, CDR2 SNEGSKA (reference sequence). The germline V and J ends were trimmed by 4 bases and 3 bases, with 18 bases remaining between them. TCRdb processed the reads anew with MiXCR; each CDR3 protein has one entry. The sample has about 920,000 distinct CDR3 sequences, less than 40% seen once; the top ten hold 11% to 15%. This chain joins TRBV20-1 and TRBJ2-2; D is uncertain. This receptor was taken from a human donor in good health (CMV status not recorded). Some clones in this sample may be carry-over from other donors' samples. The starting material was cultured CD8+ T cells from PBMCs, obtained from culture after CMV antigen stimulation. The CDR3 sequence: CSATRTPKSDTGELFF. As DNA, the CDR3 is TGCAGTGCTACCCGGACCCCAAAGTCGGACACCGGGGAGCTGTTTTTT.